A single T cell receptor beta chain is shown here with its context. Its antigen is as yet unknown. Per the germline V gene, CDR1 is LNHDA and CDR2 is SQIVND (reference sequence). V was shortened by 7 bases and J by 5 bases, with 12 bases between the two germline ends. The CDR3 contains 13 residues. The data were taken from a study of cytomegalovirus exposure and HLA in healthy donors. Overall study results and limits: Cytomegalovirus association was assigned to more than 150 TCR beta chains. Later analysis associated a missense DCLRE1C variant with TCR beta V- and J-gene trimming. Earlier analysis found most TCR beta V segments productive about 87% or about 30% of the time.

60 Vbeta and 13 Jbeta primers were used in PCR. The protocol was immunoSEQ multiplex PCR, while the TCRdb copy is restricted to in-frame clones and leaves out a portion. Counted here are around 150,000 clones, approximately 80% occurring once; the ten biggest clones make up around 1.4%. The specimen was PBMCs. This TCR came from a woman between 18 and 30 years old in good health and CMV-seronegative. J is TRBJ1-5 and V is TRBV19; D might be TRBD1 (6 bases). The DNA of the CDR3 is TGTGCCAGTAACAGGGCAGGCGATCAGCCCCAGCATTTT. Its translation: CASNRAGDQPQHF.